A selection of T cell receptor beta chains follows, all from one sample in a study of T cell repertoires in cytomegalovirus infection. TCRdb called the reads again in MiXCR, with one record for every CDR3 protein. This sample carries approximately 500,000 distinct CDR3 sequences, roughly a third of them seen once, and the ten largest clones take roughly 17%. Their recognized antigens are unknown. The source was cultured PBMCs, collected from culture after CMV antigen stimulation. Source of these receptors: a human donor in good health (CMV status not recorded). Some clones in this sample may be carry-over from other donors' samples. Both conserved end residues are part of each CDR3. A D gene is named only where the DNA matches it firmly. The listing skips clone size in some rows; elsewhere it reads once, few, many or a size class.

v_gene,abundance,d_gene,j_gene,CDR3aa,CDR3nt
TRBV10-3,.,TRBD2,TRBJ2-1,CATSTSTEQFF,TGTGCCACTTCGACTAGCACTGAGCAGTTCTTC
TRBV29-1,.,.,TRBJ2-6,CSVSIARSGANVLTF,TGCAGCGTTAGCATCGCCCGCTCTGGGGCCAACGTCCTGACTTTC
TRBV7-8,.,.,TRBJ2-1,CASSLESGSLSNEQFF,TGTGCCAGCAGCTTAGAGTCAGGGTCTTTGTCCAATGAGCAGTTCTTC
TRBV6-5,few,.,TRBJ2-5,CASSYSEVGETQYF,TGTGCCAGCAGTTACTCGGAGGTCGGGGAGACCCAGTACTTC
TRBV15,.,TRBD1,TRBJ2-1,CATSDRTGNNEQFF,TGTGCCACCAGCGACCGGACAGGGAACAATGAGCAGTTCTTC
TRBV7-6,many,TRBD2,TRBJ2-3,CASSQTSGRTDTQYF,TGTGCCAGCAGCCAGACTAGCGGGAGGACAGATACGCAGTATTTT
TRBV7-2,few,.,TRBJ2-1,CASSLAGGLPGQFF,TGTGCCAGCAGCTTAGCGGGGGGACTCCCTGGGCAGTTCTTC
TRBV11-3,few,.,TRBJ2-1,CASSLDSVGAEQFF,TGTGCCAGCAGCTTAGATTCGGTCGGTGCGGAGCAGTTCTTC
TRBV7-4,.,TRBD1,TRBJ2-5,CASSFGTGGVLETQYF,TGTGCCAGCAGCTTCGGCACAGGGGGCGTGTTGGAGACCCAGTACTTC
TRBV12-3/TRBV12-4,.,.,TRBJ2-1,CASSFYHEQFF,TGTGCCAGCAGTTTCTATCATGAGCAGTTCTTC
TRBV6-2/TRBV6-3,few,.,TRBJ1-1,CASSYPHQNTEAFF,TGTGCCAGCAGTTACCCGCATCAGAACACTGAAGCTTTCTTT
TRBV6-2/TRBV6-3,.,.,TRBJ2-7,CASSPPLHPYEQYF,TGTGCCAGCAGTCCCCCGCTTCATCCCTACGAGCAGTACTTC
TRBV7-2,many,.,TRBJ2-1,CASSLHRERNEQFF,TGTGCCAGCAGCTTACACCGTGAGAGGAATGAGCAGTTCTTC
TRBV20-1,many,.,TRBJ2-7,CSAKAPSTPHYEQYF,TGCAGTGCTAAGGCCCCTTCCACCCCCCACTACGAGCAGTACTTC
TRBV28,.,.,TRBJ1-4,CASSLVPLAANEKLFF,TGTGCCAGCAGTTTAGTACCGCTTGCTGCTAATGAAAAACTGTTTTTT
TRBV27,few,.,TRBJ2-5,CASRETDLETQYF,TGTGCCAGCAGGGAGACGGATTTGGAGACCCAGTACTTC
TRBV14,.,.,TRBJ1-1,CASSRAAGASLNTEAFF,TGTGCCAGCAGTCGGGCGGCAGGAGCCAGTCTTAACACTGAAGCTTTCTTT
TRBV28,few,TRBD1,TRBJ1-5,CASSAGTVDQPQHF,TGTGCCAGCAGTGCAGGGACAGTCGATCAGCCCCAGCATTTT
TRBV12-5,once,.,TRBJ2-1,CASGLVLDQKGSEQFF,TGTGCTAGTGGTTTGGTTTTGGATCAAAAGGGGTCCGAGCAGTTCTTC
TRBV7-9,.,.,TRBJ1-1,CASSLGSSTEAFF,TGTGCCAGCAGCTTAGGGTCTTCCACTGAAGCTTTCTTT
TRBV19,.,.,TRBJ2-3,CASSMNYPDTQYF,TGTGCCAGTAGTATGAACTATCCAGATACGCAGTATTTT
TRBV7-9,.,TRBD1,TRBJ1-5,CASSSGQGSQPQHF,TGTGCCAGCAGCTCGGGACAGGGGAGTCAGCCCCAGCATTTT